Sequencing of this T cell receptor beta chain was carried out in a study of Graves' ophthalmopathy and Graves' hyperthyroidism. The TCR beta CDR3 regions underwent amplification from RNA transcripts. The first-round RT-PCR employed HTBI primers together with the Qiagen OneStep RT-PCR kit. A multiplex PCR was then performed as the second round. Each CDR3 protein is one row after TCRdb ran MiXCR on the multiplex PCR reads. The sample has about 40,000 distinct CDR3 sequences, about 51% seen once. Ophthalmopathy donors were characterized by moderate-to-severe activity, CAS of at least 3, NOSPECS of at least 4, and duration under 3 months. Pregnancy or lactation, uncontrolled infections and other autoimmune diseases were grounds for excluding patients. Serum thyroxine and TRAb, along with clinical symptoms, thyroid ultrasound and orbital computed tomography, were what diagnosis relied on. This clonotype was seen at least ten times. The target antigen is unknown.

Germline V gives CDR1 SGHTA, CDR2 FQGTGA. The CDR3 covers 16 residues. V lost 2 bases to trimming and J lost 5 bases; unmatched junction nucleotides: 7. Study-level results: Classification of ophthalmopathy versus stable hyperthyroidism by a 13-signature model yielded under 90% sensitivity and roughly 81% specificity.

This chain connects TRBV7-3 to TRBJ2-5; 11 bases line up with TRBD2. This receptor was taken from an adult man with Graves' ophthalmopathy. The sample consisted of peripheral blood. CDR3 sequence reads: CASSLRSGGGAETQYF. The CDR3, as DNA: TGTGCCAGCAGCTTACGTAGCGGGGGGGGTGCGGAGACCCAGTACTTC.